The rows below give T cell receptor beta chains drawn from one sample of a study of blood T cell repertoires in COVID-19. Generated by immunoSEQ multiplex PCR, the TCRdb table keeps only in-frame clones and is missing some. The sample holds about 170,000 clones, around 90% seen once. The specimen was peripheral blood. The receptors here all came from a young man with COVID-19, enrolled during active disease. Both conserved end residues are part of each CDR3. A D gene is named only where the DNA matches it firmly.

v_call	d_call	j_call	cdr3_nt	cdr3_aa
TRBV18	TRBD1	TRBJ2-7	TGTGCCAGCTCACCCCGGGACAGGGCTTTTTACGAGCAGTACTTC	CASSPRDRAFYEQYF
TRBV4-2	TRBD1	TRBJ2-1	TGTGCCAGCAGCCAAGATCCGGACAGGGGGACTAATGAGCAGTTCTTC	CASSQDPDRGTNEQFF
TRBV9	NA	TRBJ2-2	TGTGCCAGCAGCGTATCAGGGACTAACACCGGGGAGCTGTTTTTT	CASSVSGTNTGELFF
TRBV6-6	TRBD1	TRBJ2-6	TGTGCCAGCAGTCCCGGGACAGGGGGAACTGGGGCCAACGTCCTGACTTTC	CASSPGTGGTGANVLTF
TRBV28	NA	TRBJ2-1	TGTGCCAGCAGTATACCCTCCCTGAGGGGGAGCAATGAGCAGTTCTTC	CASSIPSLRGSNEQFF
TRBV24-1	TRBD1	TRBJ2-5	TGTGCCACCAGTGATGCGGACAGGGGGCAAGAGACCCAGTACTTC	CATSDADRGQETQYF
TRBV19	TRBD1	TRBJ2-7	TGTGCCAGTAGTCGGACCGGGACAGGGGACTACGAGCAGTACTTC	CASSRTGTGDYEQYF
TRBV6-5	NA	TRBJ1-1	TGTGCCAGCAGTTACGGGGTCGGGAGAACCACTGAAGCTTTCTTT	CASSYGVGRTTEAFF
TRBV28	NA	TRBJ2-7	TGTGCCAGCAGTTTATCTCAGGCTACCGTCTCGGGAGAGCAGTACTTC	CASSLSQATVSGEQYF
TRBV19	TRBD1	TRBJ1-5	TGTGCCAGTAGTATAGCAAGGGGACAGGCCTTCAATCAGCCCCAGCATTTT	CASSIARGQAFNQPQHF
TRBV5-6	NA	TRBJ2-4	TGTGCCAGCAGCTTCGACAGGGAGGTGTACTTC	CASSFDREVYF
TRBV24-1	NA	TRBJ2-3	TGTGCCACCAGTGACCCCCGGGGGGATACGCAGTATTTT	CATSDPRGDTQYF
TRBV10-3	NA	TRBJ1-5	TGTGCCATCAGTGAGTCGCGGGTTCATCAGCCCCAGCATTTT	CAISESRVHQPQHF
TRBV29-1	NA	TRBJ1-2	TGCAGCATTGGGCAGGTTTATGGCTACACCTTC	CSIGQVYGYTF